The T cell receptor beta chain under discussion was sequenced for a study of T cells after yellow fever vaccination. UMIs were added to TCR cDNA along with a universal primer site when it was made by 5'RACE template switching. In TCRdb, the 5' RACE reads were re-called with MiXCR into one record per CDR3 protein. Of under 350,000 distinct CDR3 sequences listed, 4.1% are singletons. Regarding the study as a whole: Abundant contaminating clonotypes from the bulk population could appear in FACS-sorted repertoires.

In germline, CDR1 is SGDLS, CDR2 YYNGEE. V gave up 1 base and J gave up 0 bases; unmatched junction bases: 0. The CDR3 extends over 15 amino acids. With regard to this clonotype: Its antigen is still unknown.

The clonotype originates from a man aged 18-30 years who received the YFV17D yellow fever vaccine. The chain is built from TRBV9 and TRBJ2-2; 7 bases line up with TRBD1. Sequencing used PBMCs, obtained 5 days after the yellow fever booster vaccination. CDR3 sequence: CASSVQGANTGELFF. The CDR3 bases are TGTGCCAGCAGCGTACAGGGGGCGAACACCGGGGAGCTGTTTTTT.